Below, 17 T cell receptor beta chains from the same sample are listed, as sequenced in a study of PD-1 blockade in classical Hodgkin lymphoma. Every patient was affected by relapse after autologous stem cell transplantation, while exposure to brentuximab vedotin was not uniform. Produced via immunoSEQ multiplex PCR; TCRdb's table is partial and in-frame only. Among some 21,000 clones listed, about 82% were seen once. Specimen: peripheral blood mononuclear cells (PBMCs), collected before the second cycle of nivolumab. These receptors all stem from a human donor with classical Hodgkin lymphoma.

This clone was detected a few times. The V and J genes are TRBV30 and TRBJ2-3, with 7 bases identical to TRBD2. After removal of 4 bases from V and 6 bases from J, the junction contained 10 bases not matched to a gene. This CDR3 has 14 residues. From germline, CDR1 is GTSNPN and CDR2 SVGIG (reference sequence). The CDR3 region has the DNA TGTGCCTGGAATTTTCTAGCGGCGGGGGATACGCAGTATTTT. It encodes CAWNFLAAGDTQYF.

V is TRBV6-5 and J is TRBJ2-3; 9 positions match TRBD1. V gave up 4 bases and J gave up 4 bases; unmatched junction bases: 6. The CDR3 loop spans 15 amino acids. Germline CDR1 is MNHEY and CDR2 is SVGAGI. The CDR3 sequence is CASSLQGALADTQYF. The CDR3 DNA reads TGTGCCAGCAGTTTACAGGGGGCCCTCGCAGATACGCAGTATTTT.

This clone was seen once. V and J are TRBV9 and TRBJ2-1; 8 positions agree with TRBD1. J gave up 0 bases and V 4 bases, and 12 bases lay outside the gene matches. The CDR3 runs 18 residues. CDR1 is SGDLS and CDR2 is YYNGEE in the germline V gene. CDR3 loop: CASSLRRDRPNSYNEQFF. The CDR3 DNA follows: TGTGCCAGCAGCCTACGCCGGGACAGGCCTAACTCCTACAATGAGCAGTTCTTC. Variable domain in full (rest from reference TRBV9 and TRBJ2-1): DSGVTQTPKHLITATGQRVTLRCSPRSGDLSVYWYQQSLDQGLQFLIQYYNGEERAKGNILERFSAQQFPDLHSELNLSSLELGDSALYFCASSLRRDRPNSYNEQFFGPGTRLTVL.

This chain links TRBV10-1 with TRBJ1-1; possibly TRBD1 for D (6 bases). CDR3 length: 13 amino acids. Germline CDR1 reads WNHNN; CDR2 reads SYGVQD (reference sequence). V was shortened by 8 bases and J by 2 bases, with 12 bases between the two germline ends. The CDR3 sequence is CASARTANTEAFF. In nucleotides, the CDR3 is TGCGCCAGCGCCCGGACAGCCAACACTGAAGCTTTCTTT.

The gene calls are TRBV6-1 and TRBJ1-2; tentatively, D is TRBD1 (5 bases). Germline values: CDR1 MNHNS, CDR2 SASEGT. Trimming left V 2 bases short and J 1 base short, with 14 bases between. CDR3 size: 16 residues. DNA for the CDR3: TGTGCCAGCAGTGAATGGGACCGCCGAAATAACTATGGCTACACCTTC. It is translated as CASSEWDRRNNYGYTF.

V is TRBV5-6 and J is TRBJ2-1, with 11 bases identical to TRBD2. Germline CDR1 and CDR2: SGHDT and YYEEEE. The V segment lost 2 bases and the J segment 6 bases; nucleotides outside the gene matches: 4. The CDR3 consists of 15 residues. The DNA for the CDR3 is TGTGCCAGCAGCTTAGATAGCGGGAGGGCCAATGAGCAGTTCTTC. This encodes CASSLDSGRANEQFF.

This clone was counted a few times. The V and J genes are TRBV27 and TRBJ1-1; D uncertain. The CDR3 contains 15 residues. Germline lookup yields CDR1 MNHEY and CDR2 SMNVEV (reference sequence). Trimming cost V 0 bases and J 1 base, with 9 bases left between them. The CDR3 spells CASSLSARGNTEAFF. The CDR3 nucleotides read TGTGCCAGCAGTTTATCGGCCCGCGGGAACACTGAAGCTTTCTTT.

The CDR3, as DNA: TGCAGTGCTAGAGGGCAAGAGACCCAGTACTTC. Its protein product is CSARGQETQYF. This rearrangement joins TRBV20-1 to TRBJ2-5; no clear D gene. The CDR3 is made up of 11 amino acids. V lost 1 base and J lost 2, with 2 bases in between. Germline lookup yields CDR1 DFQATT and CDR2 SNEGSKA (reference sequence).

The gene calls are TRBV18 and TRBJ2-1, with D perhaps TRBD2 (5 bases). CDR3 length: 14 amino acids. V was pared by 5 bases and J by 7 bases, with 15 bases between. CDR1 and CDR2 from the germline V gene are KGHSH and LQKENI. The CDR3 protein is CASSRYNRLNEQFF. CDR3 DNA sequence: TGTGCCAGCTCAAGGTATAACAGACTAAATGAGCAGTTCTTC.

The V gene is TRBV19, the J gene TRBJ2-2; 7 nucleotides align to TRBD1. The germline V gene encodes CDR1 LNHDA and CDR2 SQIVND (reference sequence). V shed 3 bases, J shed 7 bases, and the junction held 8 bases outside the gene matches. The CDR3 loop spans 15 amino acids. The CDR3, as DNA: TGTGCCAGTAGTATCGCCACAGGGGTGAACGGGGAGCTGTTTTTT. This translates into CASSIATGVNGELFF.

The J gene is TRBJ2-2, the V gene TRBV7-8, with a weak D call TRBD1 (5 bases). Germline loops: CDR1 SGHVS, CDR2 FQNEAQ. The CDR3 loop spans 16 amino acids. Trimming shortened V by 2 bases and J by 0 bases, and 10 bases separated the two germline ends. Here the CDR3 reads CASSLRATANTGELFF. The CDR3 nucleotides are TGTGCCAGCAGCTTAAGGGCGACAGCGAACACCGGGGAGCTGTTTTTT.

This clone came up once. The chain uses TRBV5-1 and TRBJ2-1, with D possibly being TRBD1 (6 bases). CDR3 size: 15 residues. The V gene's germline CDR1 is SGHRS and CDR2 YFSETQ. V was cut by 5 bases and J by 2 bases, with 14 bases left in between. The CDR3 region is CASSPGQPPYNEQFF. CDR3 DNA: TGCGCCAGCAGTCCCGGACAGCCCCCCTACAATGAGCAGTTCTTC.

The chain uses TRBV19 and TRBJ1-5, with TRBD1 as a possible D gene (5 bases). Germline-derived CDR1 and CDR2 are LNHDA and SQIVND (reference sequence). V lost 8 bases, J lost 3 bases, and 20 bases lay in between. CDR3 length: 16 residues. The CDR3 DNA reads as TGTGCCAGTTGGGGGGGAGGGTCCCTCTTCAATCAGCCCCAGCATTTT. This gives the protein CASWGGGSLFNQPQHF.

This sequence joins TRBV5-1 and TRBJ2-5; 9 positions match TRBD2. This CDR3 spans 15 amino acids. Germline CDR1 is SGHRS and CDR2 is YFSETQ. With V trimmed by 3 bases and J by 4 bases, 7 bases remained unmatched. The CDR3 reads CASSYATSGGETQYF. CDR3 sequence (DNA): TGCGCCAGCAGCTATGCGACTAGCGGAGGAGAGACCCAGTACTTC.

This clone appeared once. The gene calls are TRBV6-5 and TRBJ1-4, with D unresolved. Per germline, CDR1 MNHEY and CDR2 SVGAGI. The CDR3 has 14 residues. Trimming took 8 bases from V and 1 from J, leaving 11 bases between them. CDR3 protein: CASLFAVTNEKLFF. The CDR3 DNA reads as TGTGCCAGCCTCTTTGCAGTAACTAATGAAAAACTGTTTTTT.

V and J are TRBV5-5 and TRBJ2-5, with a tentative D call TRBD2 (5 bases). Germline CDR1 and CDR2: SGHKS and YYEKEE (reference sequence). V was clipped by 2 bases and J by 5 bases, with 13 bases between them. This CDR3 has 14 residues. CDR3 loop: CASSFEPGFETQYF. The CDR3 DNA is TGTGCCAGCAGCTTTGAGCCGGGGTTCGAGACCCAGTACTTC.

This chain joins TRBV19 and TRBJ1-1; D might be TRBD1 (5 bases). Between the trimmed V and J ends, which lost 0 bases and 11 bases, there was a span of 13 bases. Germline CDR1 and CDR2: LNHDA and SQIVND (reference sequence). The CDR3 has 13 amino acids. CDR3 protein: CASSIDLQGSAFF. CDR3 coding DNA: TGTGCCAGTAGTATAGATCTGCAGGGCTCGGCTTTCTTT.